Listed here are 14 T cell receptor beta chains from one sample, sequenced in a study of blood T cells in healthy people across ages. It was with a sample-barcoded 5' primer and a J-beta primer mix that a second PCR of about 6 to 12 cycles was run. TCRdb independently ran MiXCR on the 5' RACE reads; one entry per CDR3 protein. Of 800,000 to 950,000 distinct CDR3 sequences in the sample, about 28% were seen once. These data were also filed under a second study, of T cells of mothers and their children.

Sequenced sample: blood. These receptors were taken from a woman aged 40 to 50 in good health.

In this sample, this clonotype turned up once. The chain has TRBV27 and TRBJ1-5; D is perhaps TRBD1 (5 bases). Germline V gene sequence: CDR1 MNHEY, CDR2 SMNVEV (reference sequence). The CDR3 has 14 residues. V shed 5 bases and J shed 5 bases, with 13 bases lying between them. This chain's CDR3 is CASSKDGGYQPQHF. For the CDR3, the DNA is TGTGCCAGCAGTAAGGACGGGGGATATCAGCCCCAGCATTTT.

This clonotype was counted many times. This chain links TRBV12-3 or TRBV12-4 with TRBJ1-1; a weak D match, TRBD1 (6 bases). This CDR3 spans 16 amino acids. Deletions cut 5 bases from V and 3 bases from J, with 19 bases between. CDR3 sequence: CASSPPRQGRDTEAFF. The CDR3 nucleotides read TGTGCCAGCAGTCCGCCCCGTCAGGGGAGGGACACTGAAGCTTTCTTT.

This clonotype appeared once. The chain combines TRBV24-1 with TRBJ2-5; D gene ambiguous. Germline CDR1 and CDR2: KGHDR and SFDVKD. The CDR3 consists of 12 residues. V lost 4 bases to trimming and J lost 11 bases, with 13 bases between them. The CDR3 coding sequence is TGTGCCACCAGTGACCCCTTAGAAGAGCAGTACTTC. This encodes CATSDPLEEQYF.

The rearrangement joins TRBV7-2 to TRBJ2-5; D uncertain. This CDR3 spans 13 amino acids. CDR1 is SGHTA and CDR2 is FQGNSA in the germline V gene. V was shortened by 6 bases and J by 1 base, with 9 bases between the two germline ends. CDR3 nucleotide sequence: TGTGCCAGCAGATTCAGCGTCCAAGAGACCCAGTACTTC. Residues: CASRFSVQETQYF.

This clonotype was seen a few times. The V and J genes are TRBV5-1 and TRBJ2-7; 8 nucleotides line up with TRBD2. CDR1 is SGHRS and CDR2 is YFSETQ in the germline V gene. The V gene end was trimmed by 6 bases and the J gene end by 3 bases; junction bases not matched to a gene: 8. CDR3 length: 14 residues. CDR3 sequence (DNA): TGCGCCAGCACCTCGGGGGGGATGAACTACGAGCAGTACTTC. Amino acid sequence: CASTSGGMNYEQYF.

This clonotype was counted a few times. The rearrangement links TRBV27 to TRBJ1-5; D unresolved. V lost 2 bases to trimming and J lost 4 bases, with 9 bases between them. This CDR3 comprises 14 residues. Germline V CDR1 and CDR2: MNHEY, SMNVEV (reference sequence). The CDR3, as DNA: TGTGCCAGCAGTTTAGCTGGACCTAATCAGCCCCAGCATTTT. Translating gives CASSLAGPNQPQHF.

CDR3 DNA: TGTGCCAGCACGCCAGGGGGGCCCCAAGAGACCCAGTACTTC. Its protein is CASTPGGPQETQYF. V and J are TRBV27 and TRBJ2-5; weak D call: TRBD1 (7 bases). CDR1 and CDR2 (germline): MNHEY, SMNVEV (reference sequence). V lost 7 bases to trimming and J lost 1 base, with 13 bases between them. The CDR3 covers 14 residues.

A remark on this clonotype: Because the CDR3 is missing its conserved closing phenylalanine or tryptophan, this is likely a read error. The chain recombines TRBV5-6 with TRBJ2-6; D is unclear. The CDR3 consists of 13 residues. Per the germline V gene, CDR1 is SGHDT and CDR2 is YYEEEE. For the CDR3, the DNA is TGTGCCAGCAACTTGTCTGGGGCCAACGTCCTGACTTGC. Encoded protein: CASNLSGANVLTC.

A single count supports this clonotype. V is TRBV14 and J is TRBJ1-6, with D maybe TRBD1 (6 bases). Germline CDR1 and CDR2: SGHDN and FVKESK. The CDR3 totals 15 residues. Deletions cut 4 bases from V and 7 bases from J, with 14 bases between. CDR3 in DNA: TGTGCCAGCAGCCTACGGGGGCCCCACAATTCACCCCTCCACTTT. Its protein product is CASSLRGPHNSPLHF.

With regard to this clonotype: A clone one base away is much larger, so this may be a read error. The chain recombines TRBV6-5 with TRBJ2-5, with 10 positions matching TRBD1. Germline values: CDR1 MNHEY, CDR2 SVGAGI. V dropped 1 base and J dropped 11; count of bases not matched to a gene: 13. The CDR3 runs 16 residues. The CDR3 bases are TGTGCCAGCAGTTACTTGGGACAGGGGCAGGGGAATGAGCAGTACTTC. Its translation: CASSYLGQGQGNEQYF.

On this clonotype itself: A much larger clonotype is one base distant, so this may be a read error. The rearrangement uses TRBV20-1 and TRBJ2-5; D is ambiguous. The CDR3 length is 11 residues. CDR1 is DFQATT and CDR2 is SNEGSKA in the germline V gene (reference sequence). The CDR3 loop is CSARAGEPQYF. The CDR3 nucleotides are TGCAGTGCTAGAGCAGGAGAGCCCCAGTACTTC.

This clonotype appeared many times. The chain uses TRBV20-1 and TRBJ1-2; D is unclear. V gave up 0 bases and J gave up 2 bases, with 7 bases separating them. The germline CDR1 and CDR2 sequences are DFQATT and SNEGSKA (reference sequence). The CDR3 spans 13 residues. The DNA for the CDR3 is TGCAGTGCTAGAGATCCCGGGAACTATGGCTACACCTTC. Encoded protein: CSARDPGNYGYTF.

This clonotype was observed at least ten times. The chain has TRBV4-1 and TRBJ2-7; D remains ambiguous. CDR1 MGHRA and CDR2 YSYEKL come from the germline V gene. This CDR3 contains 16 residues. V lost 0 bases, J lost 1 base, and 13 bases lay in between. CDR3 protein: CASSQDHPGSSYEQYF. In nucleotides, the CDR3 is TGCGCCAGCAGCCAAGATCACCCGGGCAGTTCCTACGAGCAGTACTTC.

Many counts were recorded for this clonotype. The V call is TRBV10-3, the J call TRBJ2-4, with 9 bases identical to TRBD1. CDR3 size: 18 residues. Germline V gene data show CDR1 as ENHRY and CDR2 as SYGVKD. The V gene end was trimmed by 3 bases and the J gene end by 0 bases; junction bases not matched to a gene: 9. The CDR3 is CAISDLGTGTIAKNIQYF. In DNA, the CDR3 is TGTGCCATCAGTGATCTTGGGACAGGGACAATAGCCAAAAACATTCAGTACTTC.